This TCR beta chain was captured in a study of regulatory T cells in long-lasting Graves disease. The study, taken as a whole, reports: Owing to a sample size that was small, accuracy may have been reduced. Persistent disease exhibited a predilection for TRBV28, TRBJ1-2 and TRBJ2-5.

Time point specified: persistent/refractory GD, antithyroid drugs over 5 years with positive TRAb. PBMC-derived RNA was used for the TCR library. It was American Thyroid Association guidelines that determined Graves' disease diagnosis. CDR1 is LGHNT and CDR2 is FRNRAP in the germline V gene. This CDR3 is 16 amino acids long. After removal of 1 base from V and 6 bases from J, the junction contained 10 bases not matched to a gene. In the case of this clonotype: The target antigen is unknown.

Both iRepertoire HTBI primers and Arm-PCR of CDR3 regions were used to build the TCR beta libraries. TCRdb analysed the multiplex PCR reads with MiXCR anew, one entry per CDR3 protein. The sample consists of about 660,000 distinct CDR3 sequences, approximately 31% of them appearing once. The sequence derives from a female donor with Graves disease. The specimen comprised peripheral blood mononuclear cells (PBMCs), sampled when the disease was refractory, from a patient treated with antithyroid drugs. The V and J genes are TRBV12-5 and TRBJ1-2, with 8 bases aligning to TRBD1. This chain's CDR3 is CASGLALTGERNGYTF. DNA for the CDR3: TGTGCTAGTGGTTTGGCATTGACAGGGGAAAGGAATGGCTACACCTTC.